This T cell receptor (beta chain) came from a study of response to subunit inactivated influenza vaccine. The length of the CDR3 is 13 residues. Germline-derived CDR1 and CDR2 are MGHRA and YSYEKL. V shed 3 bases and J shed 7 bases, with 9 bases lying between them. The study, taken as a whole, reports: New T cells are recruited in small numbers by each seasonal influenza vaccination, according to the authors' suggestion.

Each CDR3 protein gets one entry after TCRdb re-called the RT-PCR reads with MiXCR. Of hundreds of thousands of distinct CDR3 sequences in the sample, around 25% were seen once. Many counts were recorded for this clonotype. Antigen specificity is unknown. The chain recombines TRBV4-1 with TRBJ1-4; D is unclear. This TCR derives from a man in his fifties or sixties who received an inactivated influenza vaccine. The sample here was CD4+ T cells sorted from PBMCs, taken less than 6 days after vaccination. The CDR3 region is CASSQALSEKLFF. The CDR3 nucleotides read TGCGCCAGCAGCCAGGCCCTAAGTGAAAAACTGTTTTTT.